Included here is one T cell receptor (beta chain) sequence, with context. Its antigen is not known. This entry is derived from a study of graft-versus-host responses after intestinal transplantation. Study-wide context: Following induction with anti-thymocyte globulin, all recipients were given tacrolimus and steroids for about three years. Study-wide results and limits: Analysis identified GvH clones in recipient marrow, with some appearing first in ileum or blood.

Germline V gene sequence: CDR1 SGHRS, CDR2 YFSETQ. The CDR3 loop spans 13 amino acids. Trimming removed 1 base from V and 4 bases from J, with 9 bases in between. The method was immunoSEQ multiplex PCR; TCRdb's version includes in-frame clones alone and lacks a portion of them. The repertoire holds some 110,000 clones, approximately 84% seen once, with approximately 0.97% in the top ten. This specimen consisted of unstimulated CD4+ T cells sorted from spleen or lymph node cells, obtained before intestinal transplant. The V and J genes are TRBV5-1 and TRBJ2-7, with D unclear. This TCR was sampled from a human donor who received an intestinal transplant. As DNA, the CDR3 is TGCGCCAGCAGCTTGACACCTCTATACGAGCAGTACTTC. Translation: CASSLTPLYEQYF.